This TCR beta chain originates from a study of OX40 agonist ivuxolimab in advanced cancers. Looking at the study overall: The treatment was a fully human IgG2 OX40 agonist, ivuxolimab. There were three patients with partial responses, one having hepatocellular carcinoma and two cutaneous melanoma. The study's findings and limits: What antigens the expanded peripheral T cells recognized was never established.

The CDR3 spans 12 residues. The germline V gene has CDR1 LNHDA and CDR2 SQIVND (reference sequence). The V end was cut by 1 base, the J end by 12 bases, with 10 bases between. Concerning this clone: As yet, its antigen is unknown.

TCRdb's table, derived via immunoSEQ multiplex PCR, lists solely in-frame clones and lacks some. The sample comprises about 79,000 clones, approximately 94% of which are singletons, and over 9% rests with the top ten. The clonotype was recovered from an adult with an advanced solid tumor such as melanoma, head and neck, liver or kidney cancer. The rearrangement uses TRBV19 and TRBJ2-1; TRBD1 might be the D (5 bases). The starting material was CD4+ or CD8+ T cells sorted from blood, obtained in a trial of the OX40 agonist ivuxolimab. In DNA, the CDR3 is TGTGCCAGTAGTATAGGTTCCCAGGGGCAGTTCTTC. This gives the protein CASSIGSQGQFF. Variable domain in full (rest from reference TRBV19 and TRBJ2-1): DGGITQSPKYLFRKEGQNVTLSCEQNLNHDAMYWYRQDPGQGLRLIYYSQIVNDFQKGDIAEGYSVSREKKESFPLTVTSAQKNPTAFYLCASSIGSQGQFFGPGTRLTVL.